There are many counts of the clone carrying this T cell receptor beta chain. No antigen is known for it. The blood specimen was taken at initial hyperthyroidism diagnosis, before any ophthalmopathy symptoms. CDR1 is MDHEN and CDR2 is SYDVKM in the germline V gene. This CDR3 has 14 amino acids. V lost 5 bases to trimming and J lost 4 bases; unmatched junction nucleotides: 8. The CDR3 regions of TCR beta were amplified from RNA transcripts. The HTBI primer set served for first-round RT-PCR of the TCR CDR3. TCRdb redid the calling of the multiplex PCR reads with MiXCR, one entry per CDR3 protein. Counted here are around 300,000 distinct CDR3 sequences, approximately 16% occurring once; the ten biggest clones make up 30% to 35%. This sample is part of a study of T cells in Graves' hyperthyroidism and ophthalmopathy. Study-level results: Most clonotypes expanded in thyroid above 0.001 were likewise present in blood. In simple terms, a model built on 13 V-J features told ophthalmopathy apart from stable hyperthyroidism.

The clonotype was recovered from a woman in her fifties or sixties with Graves' hyperthyroidism that later progressed to Graves' ophthalmopathy. The specimen was blood. The V and J genes are TRBV28 and TRBJ2-7, with 7 positions matching TRBD1. CDR3 nucleotide sequence: TGTGCCAGCAGTCTAACCCGACAGGGTTACGAGCAGTACTTC. Translated, it gives CASSLTRQGYEQYF.